This T cell receptor beta chain is from a study of patients and donors after allogeneic stem cell transplantation (dated by TCRdb to the early 2020s). CDR1 and CDR2, per the germline V gene, are MDHEN and SYDVKM. There are 13 amino acids in the CDR3, from cysteine to phenylalanine inclusive. Here the CDR3 DNA is all that survives: 39 bases in frame from base 1. Trimming removed 5 bases from V and 5 bases from J, leaving 10 bases between the germline ends. Library preparation employed RT-PCR. Sequencing used a NextSeq 550. TCRdb reanalyzed the raw reads on its own, using fastp at Q25 for trimming and MiXCR for clone calling, and kept in-frame beta chains. Identical CDR3 proteins give one entry, which carries the most common genes and DNA. In this sample the table shows approximately 200,000 distinct CDR3 sequences, around two fifths of which occur a single time. Of the sample, roughly 11% is held by the ten largest clones.

The sample holds a few counts of this clonotype. The target of this receptor is not known. No qualities accompany the bases; no much larger clone lies one base away. The source material was blood, either unsorted or a sorted T cell fraction (not recorded which). This clonotype was obtained from a human donor who was either an allogeneic HSCT recipient or a stem cell or donor lymphocyte infusion donor (not recorded which). It is not recorded whose cells these are; they may come from a transplant donor. This sequence uses TRBV28 and TRBJ1-5, and perhaps TRBD1 as D gene, on 6 matching bases. The CDR3 sequence is CASSNRADQPQHF. The nucleotide sequence is given as TGTGCCAGCAGTAACAGGGCTGATCAGCCCCAGCATTTT.